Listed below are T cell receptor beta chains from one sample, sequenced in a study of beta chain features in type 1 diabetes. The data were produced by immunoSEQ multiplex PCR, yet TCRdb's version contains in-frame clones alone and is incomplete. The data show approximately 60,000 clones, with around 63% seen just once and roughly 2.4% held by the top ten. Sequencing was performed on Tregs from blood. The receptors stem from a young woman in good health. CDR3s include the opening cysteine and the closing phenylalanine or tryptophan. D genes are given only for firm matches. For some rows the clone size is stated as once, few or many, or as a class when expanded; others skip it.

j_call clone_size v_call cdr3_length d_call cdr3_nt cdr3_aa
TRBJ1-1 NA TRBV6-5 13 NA TGTGCCAGCAGTTCGACAGTGAACACTGAAGCTTTCTTT CASSSTVNTEAFF
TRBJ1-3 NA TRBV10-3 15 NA TGTGCCATCAGTGAGAGGGGCCGAGGTAGTAACACCATATATTTT CAISERGRGSNTIYF
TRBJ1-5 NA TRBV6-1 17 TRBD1 TGTGCCAGCAGTGTTTGGACAGGGGCGAGGAGCAATCAGCCCCAGCATTTT CASSVWTGARSNQPQHF
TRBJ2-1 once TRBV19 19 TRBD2 TGTGCCAGTAGTCGGGATTCGCCGGGACTAGCGGGGGGCGGGGATGAGCAGTTCTTC CASSRDSPGLAGGGDEQFF
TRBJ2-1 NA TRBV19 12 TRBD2 TGTGCCAGTAGAGGGGGACTAGCGAGTCAGTTCTTC CASRGGLASQFF
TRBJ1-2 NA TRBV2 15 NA TGTGCCAGCAGTGTCTCCCAGGGTCGGGTCTATGGCTACACCTTC CASSVSQGRVYGYTF
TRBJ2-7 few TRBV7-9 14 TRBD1 TGTGCCAGCAGCTTGGACAGGGGTTACCACGAGCAGTACTTC CASSLDRGYHEQYF
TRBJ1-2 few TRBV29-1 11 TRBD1 TGCAGTTACACAGGGGACTATGGCTACACCTTC CSYTGDYGYTF
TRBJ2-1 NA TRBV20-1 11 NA TGCAGTGCTAGAGATTTCACAGAGCAGTTCTTC CSARDFTEQFF
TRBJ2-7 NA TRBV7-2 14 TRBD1 TGTGCCAGCAGTTATCGACAGGGACCCTACGAGCAGTACTTC CASSYRQGPYEQYF
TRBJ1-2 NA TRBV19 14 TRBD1 TGTGCCAGTAGTATGACAGGGAAAGACTATGGCTACACCTTC CASSMTGKDYGYTF
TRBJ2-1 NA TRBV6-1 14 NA TGTGCCAGCAGATACACAGGGTTAAGCAATGAGCAGTTCTTC CASRYTGLSNEQFF
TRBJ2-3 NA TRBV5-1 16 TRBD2 TGCGCCAGCAGCCTGGGACTAGCGGGGATCACAGATACGCAGTATTTT CASSLGLAGITDTQYF
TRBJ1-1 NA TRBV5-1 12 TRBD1 TGCGCCAGCAGCTCGGGACAGGGAGAAGCTTTCTTT CASSSGQGEAFF
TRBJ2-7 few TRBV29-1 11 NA TGCAGCGTTGAAGGCAGGGGCGAGCAGTACTTC CSVEGRGEQYF
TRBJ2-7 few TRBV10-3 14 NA TGTGCCATCAGTCTTCGGGAAATAGGATACGAGCAGTACTTC CAISLREIGYEQYF
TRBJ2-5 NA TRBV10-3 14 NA TGTGCCATCAGTGGTGGGGGGGGCGGAGAGACCCAGTACTTC CAISGGGGGETQYF
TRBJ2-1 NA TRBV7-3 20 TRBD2 TGTGCCAGCAGCTTGTATTATTGTCTAGCGGGAGGGGGCTGGTACAATGAGCAGTTCTTC CASSLYYCLAGGGWYNEQFF
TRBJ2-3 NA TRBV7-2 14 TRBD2 TGTGCCAGCAGTCGACTAGCACTCTCAGATACGCAGTATTTT CASSRLALSDTQYF
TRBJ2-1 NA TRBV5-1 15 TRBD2 TGCGCCAGCAGGAGAGGACTAGCGGGCTACAATGAGCAGTTCTTC CASRRGLAGYNEQFF
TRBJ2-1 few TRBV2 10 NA TGTGCCAGCAGTGAGGGGCAGCTGTTCTTC CASSEGQLFF
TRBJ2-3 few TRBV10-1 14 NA TGCGCCAGCAGTGAGAATAGCCGGGCAGATACGCAGTATTTT CASSENSRADTQYF
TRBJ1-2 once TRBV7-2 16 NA TGTGCCAGCAGCTTGTCCCGGCGGCGCACAAACTATGGCTACACCTTC CASSLSRRRTNYGYTF
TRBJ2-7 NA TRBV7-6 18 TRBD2 TGTGCCAGCAGCTCACGACCGGAAGAGACTAGCGGATCCTACGAGCAGTACTTC CASSSRPEETSGSYEQYF
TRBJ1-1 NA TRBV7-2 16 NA TGTGCCAGCAGCCTAACGGGTCCGGGGATGAACACTGAAGCTTTCTTT CASSLTGPGMNTEAFF
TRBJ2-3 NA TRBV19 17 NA TGTGCCAGTAGTCGATGGACAGGGAGGGTAGGCACAGATACGCAGTATTTT CASSRWTGRVGTDTQYF
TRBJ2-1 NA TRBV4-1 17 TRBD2 TGCGCCAGCAGCCGAATTACCGGGACTATATCCTACAATGAGCAGTTCTTC CASSRITGTISYNEQFF
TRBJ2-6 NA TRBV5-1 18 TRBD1 TGCGCCAGCAGCTATCAAGGACAGGGGGCTTTGGGGGCCAACGTCCTGACTTTC CASSYQGQGALGANVLTF
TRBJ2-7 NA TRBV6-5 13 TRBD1 TGTGCCAGCAGAGACAGGGGAACCTACGAGCAGTACTTC CASRDRGTYEQYF